This record covers a single T cell receptor beta chain. The sample belongs to a study of blood T cells in healthy people across ages. A second PCR of about 7 to 12 cycles used a sample-barcoded 5' primer and a J-beta primer mix. MiXCR was run by TCRdb on the 5' RACE reads, yielding one entry per CDR3 protein. This sample has more than 550,000 distinct CDR3 sequences, with roughly 20% found just once. Germline lookup yields CDR1 KGHSH and CDR2 LQKENI. The CDR3 consists of 14 residues. V dropped 8 bases and J dropped 4; count of bases not matched to a gene: 6. The sequence was obtained from a man in his 70s in good health. The gene calls are TRBV18 and TRBJ2-1; 9 nucleotides match TRBD2. The sequenced material came from blood. CDR3 in amino acids: CASQLSGSYNEQFF. DNA for the CDR3: TGTGCCAGCCAACTTAGCGGGAGTTACAATGAGCAGTTCTTC.